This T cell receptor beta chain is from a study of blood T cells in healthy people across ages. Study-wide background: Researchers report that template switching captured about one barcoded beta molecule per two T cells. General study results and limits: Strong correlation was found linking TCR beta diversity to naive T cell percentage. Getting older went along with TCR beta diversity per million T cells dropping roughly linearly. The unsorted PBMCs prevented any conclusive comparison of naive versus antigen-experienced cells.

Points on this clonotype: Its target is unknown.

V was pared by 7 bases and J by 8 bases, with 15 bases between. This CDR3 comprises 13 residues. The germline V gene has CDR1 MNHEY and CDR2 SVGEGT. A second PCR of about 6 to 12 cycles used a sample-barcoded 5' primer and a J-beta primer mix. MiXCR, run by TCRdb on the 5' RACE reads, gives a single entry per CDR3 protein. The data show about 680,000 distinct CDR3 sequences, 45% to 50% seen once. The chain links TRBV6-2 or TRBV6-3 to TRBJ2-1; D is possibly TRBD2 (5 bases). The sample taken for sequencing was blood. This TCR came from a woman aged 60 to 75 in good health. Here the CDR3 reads CASIRAAGYEQFF. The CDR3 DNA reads TGTGCCAGCATTCGGGCGGCGGGCTATGAGCAGTTCTTC.